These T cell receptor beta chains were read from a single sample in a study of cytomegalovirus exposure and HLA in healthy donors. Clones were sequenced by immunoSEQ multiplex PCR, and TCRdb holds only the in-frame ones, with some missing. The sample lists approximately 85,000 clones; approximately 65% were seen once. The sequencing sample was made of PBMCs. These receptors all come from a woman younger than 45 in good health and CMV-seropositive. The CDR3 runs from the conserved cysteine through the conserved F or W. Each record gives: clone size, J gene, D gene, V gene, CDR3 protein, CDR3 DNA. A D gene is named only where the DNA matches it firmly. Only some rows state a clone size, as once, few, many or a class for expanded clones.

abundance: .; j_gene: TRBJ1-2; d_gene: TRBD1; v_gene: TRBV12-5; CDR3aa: CASGLGLTQGADGYTF; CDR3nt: TGTGCTAGTGGTTTGGGGTTAACCCAGGGGGCTGATGGCTACACCTTC
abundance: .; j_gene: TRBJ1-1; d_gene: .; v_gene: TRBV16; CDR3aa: CASSQFRNTEAFF; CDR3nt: TGTGCCAGCAGCCAATTCAGGAACACTGAAGCTTTCTTT
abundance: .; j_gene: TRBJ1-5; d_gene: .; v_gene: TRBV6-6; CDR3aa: CASSRLREPQHF; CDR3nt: TGTGCCAGCAGCCGGCTCAGGGAGCCCCAGCATTTT
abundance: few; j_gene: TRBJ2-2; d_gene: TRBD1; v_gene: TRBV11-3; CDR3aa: CASSSTGTGTGELFF; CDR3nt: TGTGCCAGCAGCTCGACCGGGACAGGGACCGGGGAGCTGTTTTTT
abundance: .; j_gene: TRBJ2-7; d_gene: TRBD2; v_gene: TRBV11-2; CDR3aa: CASRKGRTSYEQYF; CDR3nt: TGTGCCAGCAGAAAGGGCCGGACTAGCTACGAGCAGTACTTC
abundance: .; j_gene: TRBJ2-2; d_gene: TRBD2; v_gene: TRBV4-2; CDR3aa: CASSQAGGVTGELFF; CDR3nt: TGTGCCAGCAGCCAAGCGGGGGGGGTCACCGGGGAGCTGTTTTTT
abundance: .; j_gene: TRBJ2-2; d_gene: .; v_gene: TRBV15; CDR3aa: CATSRGTAEAGELFF; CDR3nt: TGTGCCACCAGCAGAGGGACAGCGGAAGCCGGGGAGCTGTTTTTT
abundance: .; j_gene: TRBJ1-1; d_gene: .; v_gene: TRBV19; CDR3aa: CASTQINHENTEAFF; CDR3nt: TGTGCCAGTACTCAGATAAATCATGAGAACACTGAAGCTTTCTTT
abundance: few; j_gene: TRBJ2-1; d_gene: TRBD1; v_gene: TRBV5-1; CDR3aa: CASSIVRRQGEYNEQFF; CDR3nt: TGCGCCAGCAGCATAGTAAGACGACAGGGCGAGTACAATGAGCAGTTCTTC
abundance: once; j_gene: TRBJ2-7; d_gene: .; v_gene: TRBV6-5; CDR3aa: CASRILIGADEQYF; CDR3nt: TGTGCCAGCAGGATCCTAATTGGGGCTGACGAGCAGTACTTC
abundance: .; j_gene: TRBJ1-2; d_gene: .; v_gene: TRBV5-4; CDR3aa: CASSPRGGAGYGYPF; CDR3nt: TGTGCCAGCAGCCCGAGAGGGGGGGCTGGCTATGGCTACCCCTTC
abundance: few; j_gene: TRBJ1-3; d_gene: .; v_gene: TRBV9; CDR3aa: CASSAQVSSGNTIYF; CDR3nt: TGTGCCAGCAGCGCCCAAGTCAGCTCTGGAAACACCATATATTTT
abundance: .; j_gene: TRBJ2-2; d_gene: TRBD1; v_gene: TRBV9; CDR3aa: CASSAPGQPNTGELFF; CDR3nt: TGTGCCAGCAGCGCCCCGGGACAGCCGAACACCGGGGAGCTGTTTTTT
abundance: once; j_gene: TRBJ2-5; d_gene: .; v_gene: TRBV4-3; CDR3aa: CASSQGSPPETQYF; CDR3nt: TGCGCCAGCAGCCAAGGGAGTCCCCCAGAGACCCAGTACTTC
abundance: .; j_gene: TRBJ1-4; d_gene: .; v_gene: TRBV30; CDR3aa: CAWSVMGRTNEKLFF; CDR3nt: TGTGCCTGGAGTGTTATGGGGAGAACTAATGAAAAACTGTTTTTT
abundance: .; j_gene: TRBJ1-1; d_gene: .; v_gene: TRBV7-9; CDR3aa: CASGPRDTEAFF; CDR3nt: TGTGCCAGCGGTCCCCGGGACACTGAAGCTTTCTTT
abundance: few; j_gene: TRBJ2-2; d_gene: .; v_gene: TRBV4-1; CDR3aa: CASSRGHYSTNTGELFF; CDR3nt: TGCGCCAGCAGCCGGGGCCATTATTCTACCAACACCGGGGAGCTGTTTTTT
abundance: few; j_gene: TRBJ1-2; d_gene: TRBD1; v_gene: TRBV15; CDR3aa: CATSRAIGGVGQDYGYTF; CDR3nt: TGTGCCACCAGCAGAGCAATAGGTGGGGTGGGACAGGACTATGGCTACACCTTC
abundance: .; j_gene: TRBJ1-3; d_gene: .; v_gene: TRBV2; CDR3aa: CASSKTLPGSGNTIYF; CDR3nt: TGTGCCAGCAGTAAGACACTCCCGGGATCTGGAAACACCATATATTTT
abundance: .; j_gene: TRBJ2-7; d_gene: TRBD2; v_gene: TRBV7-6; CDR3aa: CASRTGTSDEQYF; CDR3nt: TGTGCCAGCAGAACCGGGACTAGCGACGAGCAGTACTTC
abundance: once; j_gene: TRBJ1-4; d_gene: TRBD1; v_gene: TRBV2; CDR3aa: CATAGGGQKNEKLFF; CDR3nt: TGTGCCACTGCCGGGGGGGGACAGAAAAATGAAAAACTGTTTTTT
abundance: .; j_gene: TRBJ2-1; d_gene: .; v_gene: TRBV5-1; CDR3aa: CASSLRGESSYNEQFF; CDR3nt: TGCGCCAGCAGCTTAAGGGGCGAGAGCTCCTACAATGAGCAGTTCTTC
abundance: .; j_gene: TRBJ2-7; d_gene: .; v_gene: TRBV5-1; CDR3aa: CASSLVPGKNYEQYF; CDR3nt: TGCGCCAGCAGCTTGGTGCCAGGCAAGAACTACGAGCAGTACTTC
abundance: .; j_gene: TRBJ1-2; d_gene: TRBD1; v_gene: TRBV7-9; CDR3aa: CASSPYGGQGAIGYTF; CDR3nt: TGTGCCAGCAGCCCGTATGGCGGACAGGGGGCCATTGGCTACACCTTC
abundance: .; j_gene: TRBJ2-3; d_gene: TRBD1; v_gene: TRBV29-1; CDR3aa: CSVVRTGTLTDTQYF; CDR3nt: TGCAGCGTTGTCCGGACAGGGACCCTCACAGATACGCAGTATTTT
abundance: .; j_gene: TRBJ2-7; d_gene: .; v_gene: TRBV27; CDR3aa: CASSLSRAYEQYF; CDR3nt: TGTGCCAGCAGTTTATCCAGGGCCTACGAGCAGTACTTC
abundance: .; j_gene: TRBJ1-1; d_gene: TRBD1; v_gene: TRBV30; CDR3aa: CAWNKQGAGAFF; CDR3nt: TGTGCCTGGAATAAACAGGGGGCGGGAGCTTTCTTT
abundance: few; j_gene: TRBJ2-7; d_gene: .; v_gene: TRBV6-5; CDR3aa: CASSWGRNSYEQYF; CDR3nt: TGTGCCAGCAGTTGGGGGCGTAACTCCTACGAGCAGTACTTC
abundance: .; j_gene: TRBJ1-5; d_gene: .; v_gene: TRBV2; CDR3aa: CASSRLNSNQPQHF; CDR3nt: TGTGCCAGCAGCCGTCTTAATAGCAATCAGCCCCAGCATTTT
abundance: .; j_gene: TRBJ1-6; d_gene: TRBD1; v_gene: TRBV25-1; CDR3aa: CASSVTGWSPLHF; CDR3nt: TGTGCCAGCAGTGTGACAGGGTGGTCACCCCTCCACTTT
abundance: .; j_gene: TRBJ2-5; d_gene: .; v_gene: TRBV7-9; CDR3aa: CASRHREEETQYF; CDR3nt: TGTGCCAGCAGGCACCGGGAAGAAGAGACCCAGTACTTC
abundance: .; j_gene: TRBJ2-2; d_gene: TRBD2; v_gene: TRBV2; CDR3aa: CASSELAEGGELFF; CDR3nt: TGTGCCAGCAGTGAACTAGCGGAGGGGGGGGAGCTGTTTTTT
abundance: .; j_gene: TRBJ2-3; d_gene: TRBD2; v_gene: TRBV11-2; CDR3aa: CASSPLAATDTQYF; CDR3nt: TGTGCCAGCAGCCCACTAGCGGCCACAGATACGCAGTATTTT
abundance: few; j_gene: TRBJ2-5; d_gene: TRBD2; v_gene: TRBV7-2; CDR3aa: CASSLTSGGSPETQYF; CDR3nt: TGTGCCAGCAGCCTGACTAGCGGGGGGTCACCAGAGACCCAGTACTTC
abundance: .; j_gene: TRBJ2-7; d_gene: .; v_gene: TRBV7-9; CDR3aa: CASSLSQFEQYF; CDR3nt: TGTGCCAGCAGCTTATCGCAGTTCGAGCAGTACTTC
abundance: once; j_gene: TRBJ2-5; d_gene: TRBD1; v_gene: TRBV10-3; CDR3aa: CAISSGGAGLETQYF; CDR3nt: TGTGCCATCAGTTCAGGGGGCGCAGGTTTGGAGACCCAGTACTTC
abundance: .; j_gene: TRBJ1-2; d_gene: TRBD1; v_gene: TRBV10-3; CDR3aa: CAISVGQGRYGYTF; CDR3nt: TGTGCCATCAGTGTAGGACAGGGTCGGTATGGCTACACCTTC
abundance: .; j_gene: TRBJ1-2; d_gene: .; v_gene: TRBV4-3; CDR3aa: CASSSGGFNYGYTF; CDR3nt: TGCGCCAGCAGCTCCGGGGGGTTCAACTATGGCTACACCTTC
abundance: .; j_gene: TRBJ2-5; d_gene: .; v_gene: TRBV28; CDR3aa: CASSLPVQETQYF; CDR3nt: TGTGCCAGCAGTTTGCCAGTCCAAGAGACCCAGTACTTC
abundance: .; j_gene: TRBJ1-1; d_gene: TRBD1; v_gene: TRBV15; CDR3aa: CATSKTGETEAFF; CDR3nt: TGTGCCACCAGCAAGACAGGGGAGACTGAAGCTTTCTTT
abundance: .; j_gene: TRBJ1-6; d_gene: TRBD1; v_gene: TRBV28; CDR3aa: CASSLPGQRNSPLHF; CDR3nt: TGTGCCAGCAGTCTCCCGGGACAGCGGAATTCACCCCTCCACTTT
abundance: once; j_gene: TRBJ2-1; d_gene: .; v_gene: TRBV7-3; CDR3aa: CASSLEGTYNEQFF; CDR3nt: TGTGCCAGCAGCTTAGAGGGAACCTACAATGAGCAGTTCTTC
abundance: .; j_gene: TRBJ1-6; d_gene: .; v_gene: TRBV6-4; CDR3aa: CASGATDSTPLHF; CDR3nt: TGTGCCAGCGGAGCGACCGATAGTACACCCCTCCACTTT
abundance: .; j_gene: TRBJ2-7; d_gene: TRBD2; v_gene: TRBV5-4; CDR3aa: CASSREGSSSYEQYF; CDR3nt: TGTGCCAGCAGCCGGGAGGGGTCTAGCTCCTACGAGCAGTACTTC
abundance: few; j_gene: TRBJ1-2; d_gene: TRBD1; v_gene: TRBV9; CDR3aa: CASSVEQGAGYTF; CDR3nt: TGTGCCAGCAGCGTAGAACAGGGGGCAGGCTACACCTTC
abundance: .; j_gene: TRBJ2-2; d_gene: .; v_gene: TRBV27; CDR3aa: CASSFEDRSGELFF; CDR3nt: TGTGCCAGCAGTTTCGAGGACAGATCCGGGGAGCTGTTTTTT
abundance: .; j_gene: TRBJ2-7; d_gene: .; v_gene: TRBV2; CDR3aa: CASLGVSYEQYF; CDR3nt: TGTGCCAGCCTAGGGGTCTCCTACGAGCAGTACTTC
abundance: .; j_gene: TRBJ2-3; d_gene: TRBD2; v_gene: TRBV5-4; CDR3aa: CALQGGGMGTDTQYF; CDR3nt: TGTGCCCTACAGGGCGGGGGGATGGGTACAGATACGCAGTATTTT
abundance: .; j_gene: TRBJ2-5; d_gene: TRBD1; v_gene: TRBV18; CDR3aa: CASSPGRQGPETQYF; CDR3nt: TGTGCCAGCTCACCTGGTAGACAGGGGCCGGAGACCCAGTACTTC
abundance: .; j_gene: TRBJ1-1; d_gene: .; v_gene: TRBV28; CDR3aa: CASSFGQNTEAFF; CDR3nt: TGTGCCAGCAGTTTCGGACAGAACACTGAAGCTTTCTTT
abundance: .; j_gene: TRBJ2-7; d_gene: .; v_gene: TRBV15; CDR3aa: CATSGGGDRVTYEQYF; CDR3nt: TGTGCCACCAGCGGGGGAGGAGACAGAGTCACCTACGAGCAGTACTTC
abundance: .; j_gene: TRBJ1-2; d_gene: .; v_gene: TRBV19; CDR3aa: CASTTGASGVYGYTF; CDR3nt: TGTGCCAGTACTACCGGCGCCTCAGGGGTATATGGCTACACCTTC
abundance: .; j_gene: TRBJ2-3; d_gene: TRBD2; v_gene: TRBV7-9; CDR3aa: CASSSGLAGSTDTQYF; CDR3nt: TGTGCCAGCAGCTCCGGACTAGCGGGATCCACAGATACGCAGTATTTT
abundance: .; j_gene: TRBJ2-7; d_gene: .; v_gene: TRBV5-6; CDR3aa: CASSNDREAREQYF; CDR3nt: TGTGCCAGCAGCAACGACAGAGAGGCGCGGGAGCAGTACTTC
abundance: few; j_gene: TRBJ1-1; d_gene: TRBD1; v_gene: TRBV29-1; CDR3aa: CSVGDRSAEAFF; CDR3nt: TGCAGCGTGGGGGACAGGTCCGCTGAAGCTTTCTTT
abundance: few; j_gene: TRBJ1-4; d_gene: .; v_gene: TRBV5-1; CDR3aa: CASSQGPAEKLFF; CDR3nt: TGCGCCAGCAGTCAGGGTCCCGCTGAAAAACTGTTTTTT
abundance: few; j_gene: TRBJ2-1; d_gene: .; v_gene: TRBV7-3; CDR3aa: CASSPTGTRYNEQFF; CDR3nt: TGTGCCAGCAGCCCCACCGGGACACGTTACAATGAGCAGTTCTTC
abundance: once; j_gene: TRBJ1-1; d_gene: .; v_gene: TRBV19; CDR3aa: CASSRIGLMNTEAFF; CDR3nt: TGTGCCAGTAGTAGAATCGGTCTTATGAACACTGAAGCTTTCTTT
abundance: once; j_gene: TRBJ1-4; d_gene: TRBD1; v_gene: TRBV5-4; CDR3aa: CASSSKGAGAKSEKLFF; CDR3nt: TGTGCCAGCAGCTCAAAGGGGGCTGGGGCCAAGAGTGAAAAACTGTTTTTT